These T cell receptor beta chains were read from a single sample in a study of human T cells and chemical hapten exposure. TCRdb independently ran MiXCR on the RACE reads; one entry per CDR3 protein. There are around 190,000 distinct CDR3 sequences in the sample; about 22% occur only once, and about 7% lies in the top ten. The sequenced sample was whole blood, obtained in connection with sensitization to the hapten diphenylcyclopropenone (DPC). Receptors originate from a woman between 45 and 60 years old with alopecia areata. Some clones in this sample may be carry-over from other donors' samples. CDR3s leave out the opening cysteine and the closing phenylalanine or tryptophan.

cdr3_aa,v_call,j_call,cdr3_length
ASSADEEDTQY,TRBV7-9,TRBJ2-3,11
ASRSPGGAGTGELF,TRBV28,TRBJ2-2,14
SVEWEGRYEQY,TRBV29-1,TRBJ2-7,11
ASSGPRDSRPEQPQH,TRBV6-1,TRBJ1-5,15
ASSQQRGAGETQY,TRBV6-6,TRBJ2-5,13
ASSQGRYEQY,TRBV14,TRBJ2-7,10
ASSMGQSFNEQF,TRBV2,TRBJ2-1,12
ASSFVDRVYGYT,TRBV3-1,TRBJ1-2,12
ASSFRSRGTEAF,TRBV7-3,TRBJ1-1,12
ASSLGSSSVYGYT,TRBV18,TRBJ1-2,13
ASSTDYEQY,TRBV5-5,TRBJ2-7,9
ASSPNVPGANVLT,TRBV7-6,TRBJ2-6,13
ASSEVGYGYT,TRBV6-5,TRBJ1-2,10
SASGTDNYGYT,TRBV20-1,TRBJ1-2,11
ASSATGVWNEQY,TRBV7-9,TRBJ2-7,12
ASSSRQEGGWY,TRBV28,TRBJ2-3,11
ASSRGPSGTGEQF,TRBV12-3/TRBV12-4,TRBJ2-1,13
ASLEGVRNEQF,TRBV12-3/TRBV12-4,TRBJ2-1,11
SAKPKGGRDTEAF,TRBV20-1,TRBJ1-1,13
ASSPWTSGRREQY,TRBV7-2,TRBJ2-7,13
ASSFEQGNNSPLH,TRBV5-1,TRBJ1-6,13
ASSLTGGDQPQH,TRBV12-3/TRBV12-4,TRBJ1-5,12
ASSLVSGTANNYGYT,TRBV6-1,TRBJ1-2,15
SVVRDENTEAF,TRBV29-1,TRBJ1-1,11
AIKHINYGYT,TRBV10-3,TRBJ1-2,10
SANSGATGFNEQY,TRBV20-1,TRBJ2-7,13
ASSHLPGTSSRNEQF,TRBV4-1,TRBJ2-1,15
SVAPMLNTEAF,TRBV29-1,TRBJ1-1,11
ASGDTLNTEAF,TRBV5-1,TRBJ1-1,11
ASSYWNVRGSQAF,TRBV6-5,TRBJ1-1,13
ASSPRDTYLSRL,TRBV18,TRBJ1-4,12
ASSPEKGGNYGYT,TRBV18,TRBJ1-2,13
ASSLQQGAGNEQF,TRBV5-1,TRBJ2-1,13
SVASSWTSDYEQY,TRBV29-1,TRBJ2-7,13
ASRGTSGKIGRTDTQY,TRBV6-4,TRBJ2-3,16
ASSYPPGGNTGELF,TRBV6-2/TRBV6-3,TRBJ2-2,14
ASSLPRAGSGYGYT,TRBV3-1,TRBJ1-2,14
ASGQGAFYEQY,TRBV12-3/TRBV12-4,TRBJ2-7,11
ASSQAPRVLQYTEAF,TRBV14,TRBJ1-1,15
ASSYRLNQETQY,TRBV14,TRBJ2-5,12
ASSPTASGRNEQF,TRBV2,TRBJ2-1,13
ASSQEVASRHEQF,TRBV4-2,TRBJ2-1,13
ASSPGQGKSTGANVLT,TRBV9,TRBJ2-6,16
ASSLGGGNQPQH,TRBV7-9,TRBJ1-5,12
ASSARGGPTEAF,TRBV3-1,TRBJ1-1,12
ASNVAGSSYEQY,TRBV6-5,TRBJ2-7,12
ASSQERDGSYEQY,TRBV4-2,TRBJ2-7,13
SGQTNYEQY,TRBV20-1,TRBJ2-7,9
ASSGGTRYETQY,TRBV9,TRBJ2-5,12
SAPGQGKGEKLF,TRBV20-1,TRBJ1-4,12
ASSMDRYQETQY,TRBV2,TRBJ2-5,12
SVAGGIGVETQY,TRBV29-1,TRBJ2-5,12
ASSDPTRPQETQY,TRBV10-2,TRBJ2-5,13
ASSGGTGYT,TRBV6-5,TRBJ1-2,9
ASSRGGLNQPQH,TRBV19,TRBJ1-5,12
ASSIRLAGYNEQF,TRBV6-2/TRBV6-3,TRBJ2-1,13
ATREGSTDTQY,TRBV15,TRBJ2-3,11